This is a list of T cell receptor beta chains from one sample in a study of T cell changes during pregnancy in multiple sclerosis. Data came from immunoSEQ multiplex PCR; TCRdb stores just in-frame clones and leaves some out. The sample gives about 57,000 clones, 90% to 95% of which show up once; approximately 1.7% is in the top ten. The sample consisted of peripheral blood, taken after pregnancy. The receptors here all came from a female donor with multiple sclerosis, enrolled in a pregnancy study. The conserved cysteine and the conserved F or W are not part of the CDR3 here.

v_call | cdr3_aa
TRBV11-3 | ASSFSTGVRENIQY
TRBV11-3 | ASSLDHPILAGGTDTQY
TRBV7-9 | ASSLVQGPQETQY
TRBV29-1 | SGGQGNTIY
TRBV7-2 | ASSLQVGGQETQY
TRBV6-1 | ASSPDRVSYEQY
TRBV30 | AWSDGQVEAF
TRBV11-2 | ATRGGLAGNEQY
TRBV6-5 | ASSIGRLPNYGYT
TRBV7-2 | ASSLGRAVNTGELF
TRBV4-3 | ASSQGRQYEQY
TRBV11-2 | ASSLAGLGTDTQY
TRBV27 | ASSSYGEQF
TRBV7-9 | ASSGLAGGTYEQY